This T cell receptor beta chain was identified during a study of shared clonotypes between healthy human individuals. The assay was immunoSEQ multiplex PCR, and TCRdb's table has in-frame clones only and misses some. The sample holds about 2.2 million clones, around 95% seen once. Regarding the study as a whole: Naive subsets, compared against memory subsets, generally had larger estimated richness values.

A remark on this clone: Its antigen is unidentified.

J was trimmed by 1 base and V by 1 base; bases with no gene match: 1. Per the germline V gene, CDR1 is SGHTS and CDR2 is YDEGEE. The CDR3 has 14 residues. CD45RO-negative, CCR7-positively selected cells formed the naive CD8 fraction, excluding terminally differentiated effector memory CD45RA+ cells. The receptor comes from a man younger than 35 in good health. Some clones in this sample may be carry-over from other donors' samples. The rearrangement uses TRBV5-8 and TRBJ2-5, with 7 bases matching TRBD2. The sequencing sample was made of naive CD8+ T cells from PBMCs. The CDR3 DNA reads TGTGCCAGCAGCTTGTCTAGCGGCCAAGAGACCCAGTACTTC. Translating gives CASSLSSGQETQYF. The full variable domain, completed using reference TRBV5-8 and TRBJ2-5, is EAGVTQSPTHLIKTRGQQATLRCSPISGHTSVYWYQQALGLGLQFLLWYDEGEERNRGNFPPRFSGRQFPNYSSELNVNALELEDSALYLCASSLSSGQETQYFGPGTRLLVL.